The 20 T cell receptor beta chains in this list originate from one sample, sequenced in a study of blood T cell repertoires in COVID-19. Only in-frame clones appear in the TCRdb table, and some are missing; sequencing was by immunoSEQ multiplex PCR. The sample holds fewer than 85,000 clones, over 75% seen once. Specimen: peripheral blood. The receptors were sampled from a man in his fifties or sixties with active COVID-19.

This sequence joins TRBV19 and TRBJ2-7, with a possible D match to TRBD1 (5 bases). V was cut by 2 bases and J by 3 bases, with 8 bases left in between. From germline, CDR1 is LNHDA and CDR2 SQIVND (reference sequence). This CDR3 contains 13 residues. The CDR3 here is CASSIQGIYEQYF. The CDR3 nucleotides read TGTGCCAGTAGTATACAGGGAATCTACGAGCAGTACTTC.

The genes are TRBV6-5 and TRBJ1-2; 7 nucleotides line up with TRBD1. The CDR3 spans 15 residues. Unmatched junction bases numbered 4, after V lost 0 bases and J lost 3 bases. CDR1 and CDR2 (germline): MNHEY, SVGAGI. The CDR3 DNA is TGTGCCAGCAGTTACTCGACAGGGTCGGACTATGGCTACACCTTC. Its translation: CASSYSTGSDYGYTF.

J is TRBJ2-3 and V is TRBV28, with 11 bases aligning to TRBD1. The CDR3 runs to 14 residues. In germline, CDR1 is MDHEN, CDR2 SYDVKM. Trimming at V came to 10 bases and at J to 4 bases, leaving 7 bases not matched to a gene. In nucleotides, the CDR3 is TGTGCCACTAGGGGGACAGGGGGTCCAGATACGCAGTATTTT. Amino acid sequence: CATRGTGGPDTQYF. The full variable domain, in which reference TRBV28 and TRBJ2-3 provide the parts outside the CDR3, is DVKVTQSSRYLVKRTGEKVFLECVQDMDHENMFWYRQDPGLGLRLIYFSYDVKMKEKGDIPEGYSVSREKKERFSLILESASTNQTSMYLCATRGTGGPDTQYFGPGTRLTVL.

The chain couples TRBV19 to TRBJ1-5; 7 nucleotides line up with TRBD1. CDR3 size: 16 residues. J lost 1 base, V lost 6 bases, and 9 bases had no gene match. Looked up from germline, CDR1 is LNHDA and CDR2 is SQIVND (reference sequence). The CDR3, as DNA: TGTGCCAGTAGAGACGGGGACAGACTAAGCAATCAGCCCCAGCATTTT. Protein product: CASRDGDRLSNQPQHF.

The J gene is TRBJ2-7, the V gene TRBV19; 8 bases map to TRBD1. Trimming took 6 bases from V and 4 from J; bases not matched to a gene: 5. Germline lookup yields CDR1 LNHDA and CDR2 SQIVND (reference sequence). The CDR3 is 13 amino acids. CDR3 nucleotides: TGTGCCAGTAGAGGGACAGGAACATACGAGCAGTACTTC. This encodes CASRGTGTYEQYF.

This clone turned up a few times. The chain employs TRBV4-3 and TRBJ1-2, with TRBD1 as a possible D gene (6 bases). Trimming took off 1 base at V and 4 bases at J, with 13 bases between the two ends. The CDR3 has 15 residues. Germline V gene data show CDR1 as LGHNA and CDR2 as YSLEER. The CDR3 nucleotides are TGCGCCAGCAGCCAAGGAGGGGGGGGTGCCTATGGCTACACCTTC. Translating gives CASSQGGGGAYGYTF.

This chain's CDR3 is CASSPRDSYGYTF. In DNA form, the CDR3 reads TGTGCCAGCAGCCCCCGGGACAGCTATGGCTACACCTTC. This chain connects TRBV28 to TRBJ1-2; TRBD1 aligns across 7 bases. The CDR3 extends over 13 amino acids. V shed 6 bases, J shed 4 bases, and the junction held 5 bases outside the gene matches. Germline lookup yields CDR1 MDHEN and CDR2 SYDVKM.

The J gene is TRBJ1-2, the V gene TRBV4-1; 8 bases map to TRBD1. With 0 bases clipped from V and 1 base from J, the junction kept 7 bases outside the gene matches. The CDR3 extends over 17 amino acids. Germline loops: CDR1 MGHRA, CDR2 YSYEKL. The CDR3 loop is CASSQDGWGQDNYGYTF. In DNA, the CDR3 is TGCGCCAGCAGCCAAGATGGTTGGGGACAGGATAACTATGGCTACACCTTC.

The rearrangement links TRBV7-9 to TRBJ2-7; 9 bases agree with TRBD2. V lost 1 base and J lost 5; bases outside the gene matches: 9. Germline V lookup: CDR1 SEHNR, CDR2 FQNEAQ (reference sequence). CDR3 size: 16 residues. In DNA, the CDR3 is TGTGCCAGCAGCTTAGGGTCCGGGACTAGCATTGACGAGCAGTACTTC. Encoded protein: CASSLGSGTSIDEQYF.

The CDR3 DNA is TGTGCCAGCAGTGAAGGGCACACAGGGGGATACGAGCAGTACTTC. Translating it yields CASSEGHTGGYEQYF. This rearrangement joins TRBV6-1 to TRBJ2-7, with 8 positions matching TRBD1. Germline V CDR1 and CDR2: MNHNS, SASEGT. Losses at the gene ends were 1 base for V and 4 bases for J; bases not matched to a gene: 6. CDR3 length: 15 residues.

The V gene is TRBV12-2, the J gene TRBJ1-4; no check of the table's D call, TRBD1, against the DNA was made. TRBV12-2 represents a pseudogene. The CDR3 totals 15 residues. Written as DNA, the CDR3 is TGTGCAAGTCGCCACTCGCGACAGAGTGTCCTAAAACTGTTTTTT. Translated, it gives CASRHSRQSVLKLFF.

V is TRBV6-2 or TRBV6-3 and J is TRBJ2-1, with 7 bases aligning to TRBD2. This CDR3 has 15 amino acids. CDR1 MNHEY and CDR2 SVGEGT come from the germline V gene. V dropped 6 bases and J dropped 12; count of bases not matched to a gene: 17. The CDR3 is CASSRPPGGFRGQFF. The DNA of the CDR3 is TGTGCCAGCAGCCGACCGCCGGGGGGATTCCGCGGGCAGTTCTTC.

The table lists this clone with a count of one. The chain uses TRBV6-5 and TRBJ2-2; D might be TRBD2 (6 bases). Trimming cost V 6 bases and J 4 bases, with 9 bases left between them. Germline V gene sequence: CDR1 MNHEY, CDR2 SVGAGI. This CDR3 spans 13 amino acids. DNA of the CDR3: TGTGCCAGCAGCGCGGGGATCACCGGGGAGCTGTTTTTT. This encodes CASSAGITGELFF.

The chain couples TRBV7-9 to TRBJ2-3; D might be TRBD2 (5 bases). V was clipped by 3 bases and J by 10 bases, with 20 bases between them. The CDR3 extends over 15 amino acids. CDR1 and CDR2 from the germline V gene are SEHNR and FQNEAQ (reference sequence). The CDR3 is CASSFPGDSALAQYF. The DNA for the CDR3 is TGTGCCAGCAGCTTCCCCGGGGATAGCGCTCTAGCGCAGTATTTT.

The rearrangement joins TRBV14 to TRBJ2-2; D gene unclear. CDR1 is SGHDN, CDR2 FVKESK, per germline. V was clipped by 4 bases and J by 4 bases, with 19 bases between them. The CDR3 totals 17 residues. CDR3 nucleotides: TGTGCCAGCAGCCCAAGTATTTCGGGTCCGGCCACCGGGGAGCTGTTTTTT. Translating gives CASSPSISGPATGELFF.

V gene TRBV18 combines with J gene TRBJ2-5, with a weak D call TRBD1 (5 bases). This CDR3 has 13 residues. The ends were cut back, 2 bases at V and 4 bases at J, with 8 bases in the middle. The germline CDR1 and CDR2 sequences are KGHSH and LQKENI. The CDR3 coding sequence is TGTGCCAGCTCACCAGGTGGGGCAGAGACCCAGTACTTC. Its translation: CASSPGGAETQYF.

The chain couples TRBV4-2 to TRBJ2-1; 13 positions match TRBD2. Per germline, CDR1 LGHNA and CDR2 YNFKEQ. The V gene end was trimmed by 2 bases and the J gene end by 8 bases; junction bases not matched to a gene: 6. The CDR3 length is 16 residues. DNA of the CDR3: TGTGCCAGCAGCCAACCACTAGCGGGGGGGCCGGATGAGCAGTTCTTC. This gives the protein CASSQPLAGGPDEQFF.

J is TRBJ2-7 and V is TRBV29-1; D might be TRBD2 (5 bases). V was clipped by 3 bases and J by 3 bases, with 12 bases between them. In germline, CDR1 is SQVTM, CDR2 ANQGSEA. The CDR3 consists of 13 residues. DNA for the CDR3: TGCAGCGTTGAGACAAGCCGGGGCTACGAGCAGTACTTC. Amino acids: CSVETSRGYEQYF.

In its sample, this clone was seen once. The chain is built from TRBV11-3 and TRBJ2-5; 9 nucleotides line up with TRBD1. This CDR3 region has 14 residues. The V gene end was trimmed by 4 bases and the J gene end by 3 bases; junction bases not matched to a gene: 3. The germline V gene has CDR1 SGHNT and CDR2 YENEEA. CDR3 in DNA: TGTGCCAGCAGCTCTCGGACAGGGGAAGAGACCCAGTACTTC. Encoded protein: CASSSRTGEETQYF.

CDR3 residues: CASRTTGLTSSYNSPLHF. The CDR3 DNA sequence: TGTGCCAGTAGGACGACAGGTCTGACGAGCTCCTATAATTCACCCCTCCACTTT. The chain uses TRBV19 and TRBJ1-6, with D maybe TRBD1 (6 bases). CDR1 is LNHDA, CDR2 SQIVND, per germline (reference sequence). The V end was cut by 6 bases, the J end by 0 bases, with 18 bases between. The CDR3 contains 18 residues.